These 27 T cell receptor beta chains were sequenced from one sample in a study of T cell responses to AZD1222 COVID-19 vaccine. Some clones are missing from TCRdb's copy, which holds only in-frame ones; the method was immunoSEQ multiplex PCR. Among around 110,000 clones listed, around 90% were seen once. Source: peripheral blood, taken 28 days after the second AZD1222 dose. These receptor sequences come from an adult who received the AZD1222 COVID-19 vaccine.

V gene TRBV9 combines with J gene TRBJ1-2; D remains unclear. Germline V gene lookup returns CDR1 SGDLS and CDR2 YYNGEE. Between the trimmed V and J ends, which lost 3 bases and 0 bases, there was a span of 9 bases. The CDR3 spans 14 residues. CDR3 nucleotides: TGTGCCAGCAGCGGTCAGGCAACTAACTATGGCTACACCTTC. It is translated as CASSGQATNYGYTF.

The rearrangement links TRBV6-2 or TRBV6-3 to TRBJ2-1; either TRBD1 or TRBD2 may supply D (5 bases each). Between the trimmed V and J ends, which lost 5 bases and 4 bases, there was a span of 15 bases. The CDR3 has 15 residues. The germline V gene has CDR1 MNHEY and CDR2 SVGEGT. This CDR3 is CASSPGTLDYNEQFF. In DNA form, the CDR3 reads TGTGCCAGCAGTCCCGGGACCCTAGATTACAATGAGCAGTTCTTC.

This clone appeared once. The J gene is TRBJ2-7, the V gene TRBV19; 10 positions agree with TRBD2. V trimming: 1 base; J trimming: 2 bases; junction bases outside the gene matches: 2. Germline loops: CDR1 LNHDA, CDR2 SQIVND (reference sequence). The CDR3 sequence is 15 residues long. The CDR3 DNA sequence: TGTGCCAGTAGTATAGTTAGCGGGGGGACCTACGAGCAGTACTTC. This sequence encodes CASSIVSGGTYEQYF.

The chain has TRBV10-3 and TRBJ2-3, with no clear D. This CDR3 region has 10 residues. Germline-derived CDR1 and CDR2 are ENHRY and SYGVKD. V was pared by 11 bases and J by 3 bases, with 6 bases between. The CDR3 region has the DNA TGTGCCTCCGGTACAGATACGCAGTATTTT. It yields the protein CASGTDTQYF.

The genes are TRBV5-5 and TRBJ1-1, with TRBD1 as a possible D gene (5 bases). The CDR3 contains 13 residues. Germline CDR1 SGHKS, CDR2 YYEKEE (reference sequence). The germline V and J ends were trimmed by 0 bases and 7 bases, with 10 bases remaining between them. CDR3 region: CASSLARGFEAFF. The CDR3 nucleotides read TGTGCCAGCAGCTTGGCCCGGGGGTTTGAAGCTTTCTTT.

The CDR3 DNA is TGTGCCAGCAAAGAAACTTCTGGAAACACCATATATTTT. Amino acids: CASKETSGNTIYF. V gene TRBV6-5 combines with J gene TRBJ1-3, with unresolved D. The V gene lost 7 bases and the J gene lost 1 base, with 8 bases spanning the gap. CDR1 and CDR2 from the germline V gene are MNHEY and SVGAGI. The CDR3 contains 13 residues.

The V and J genes are TRBV21-1 and TRBJ1-1. TRBV21-1 is designated a pseudogene. This CDR3 has 15 residues. The CDR3 coding sequence is TGTGCCAGCAGCAAAGCCTGGACGGTGAACACTGAAGCTTTCTTT. Translated: CASSKAWTVNTEAFF.

This rearrangement joins TRBV4-1 to TRBJ2-2; possible D gene TRBD1, 6 bases. CDR3 length: 17 residues. V lost 0 bases and J lost 6, with 17 bases in between. Per germline, CDR1 MGHRA and CDR2 YSYEKL. The CDR3 is CASSQDRTVGRAGELFF. CDR3 coding DNA: TGCGCCAGCAGCCAAGATAGGACAGTGGGACGGGCCGGGGAGCTGTTTTTT.

This CDR3 is CASSYNRGNTGELFF. DNA of the CDR3: TGTGCCAGCAGTTACAACAGGGGGAACACCGGGGAGCTGTTTTTT. The rearrangement links TRBV6-5 to TRBJ2-2; 7 nucleotides agree with TRBD1. CDR1 MNHEY and CDR2 SVGAGI come from the germline V gene. Trimming took 2 bases from V and 1 from J; bases not matched to a gene: 1. The CDR3 loop spans 15 amino acids.

J is TRBJ2-1 and V is TRBV18, with 10 bases lining up with TRBD2. CDR3 length: 16 amino acids. J was trimmed by 1 base and V by 5 bases; bases with no gene match: 5. Germline V gives CDR1 KGHSH, CDR2 LQKENI. The DNA for the CDR3 is TGTGCCAGCTCAAAAACTAGCGGGGTATCCTACAATGAGCAGTTCTTC. It encodes CASSKTSGVSYNEQFF. The whole variable domain, remainder taken from reference TRBV18 and TRBJ2-1, is NAGVMQNPRHLVRRRGQEARLRCSPMKGHSHVYWYRQLPEEGLKFMVYLQKENIIDESGMPKERFSAEFPKEGPSILRIQQVVRGDSAAYFCASSKTSGVSYNEQFFGPGTRLTVL.

The V and J genes are TRBV5-4 and TRBJ2-3; 10 nucleotides line up with TRBD1. Unmatched junction bases numbered 8, after V lost 4 bases and J lost 3 bases. Germline lookup yields CDR1 SGHNT and CDR2 YYREEE (reference sequence). The length of the CDR3 is 16 residues. This CDR3 reads CASSPRQGAQTDTQYF. The CDR3 nucleotides read TGTGCCAGCAGCCCACGACAGGGGGCACAAACAGATACGCAGTATTTT.

This chain links TRBV19 with TRBJ2-3; 12 positions match TRBD2. Germline V gene data show CDR1 as LNHDA and CDR2 as SQIVND (reference sequence). The CDR3 contains 18 residues. After removal of 5 bases from V and 3 bases from J, the junction contained 12 bases not matched to a gene. CDR3 residues: CASSPLAGGRGMTDTQYF. Here the CDR3 DNA reads TGTGCCAGTAGTCCCCTAGCGGGGGGGCGGGGAATGACAGATACGCAGTATTTT.

The rearrangement joins TRBV12-3 or TRBV12-4 to TRBJ1-1; D ambiguous. V was clipped by 4 bases and J by 7 bases, with 13 bases between them. The length of the CDR3 is 13 residues. The DNA of the CDR3 is TGTGCCAGCAGTTATTCCCGACCCAGTGAAGCTTTCTTT. It is translated as CASSYSRPSEAFF.

The chain combines TRBV10-3 with TRBJ2-7, with D uncertain. Germline CDR1 reads ENHRY; CDR2 reads SYGVKD. CDR3 length equals 13 residues. Trimming shortened V by 1 base and J by 1 base, and 5 bases separated the two germline ends. CDR3 protein: CAISELGSYEQYF. The CDR3 region has the DNA TGTGCCATCAGTGAGTTGGGTTCCTACGAGCAGTACTTC.

This chain joins TRBV19 and TRBJ2-1; 12 bases line up with TRBD2. The germline V gene has CDR1 LNHDA and CDR2 SQIVND (reference sequence). This CDR3 is built from 19 residues. V was pared by 3 bases and J by 0 bases, with 9 bases of the junction left unmatched. This CDR3 is CASSMALAGGPYSYNEQFF. The CDR3 DNA reads as TGTGCCAGTAGTATGGCACTAGCGGGGGGCCCCTACTCCTACAATGAGCAGTTCTTC.

This clone showed up just a few times. This rearrangement joins TRBV7-2 to TRBJ2-3; no clear D gene. The CDR3 covers 14 residues. V was clipped by 5 bases and J by 5 bases, with 14 bases between them. Per the germline V gene, CDR1 is SGHTA and CDR2 is FQGNSA. This chain's CDR3 is CASSDWSLRDTQYF. The CDR3 DNA reads TGTGCCAGCAGCGATTGGTCCCTCCGAGATACGCAGTATTTT.

The rearrangement uses TRBV4-1 and TRBJ1-6; no reliable D call. Germline V gene data show CDR1 as MGHRA and CDR2 as YSYEKL. The CDR3 consists of 18 residues. Trimming shortened V by 0 bases and J by 0 bases, and 12 bases separated the two germline ends. The CDR3 DNA is TGCGCCAGCAGCCAAGATGTCCAGCCGAGCTCCTATAATTCACCCCTCCACTTT. This sequence encodes CASSQDVQPSSYNSPLHF.

This clone was found a few times. The chain has TRBV4-2 and TRBJ1-1; no definite D call. This CDR3 is built from 16 residues. Deletions cut 4 bases from V and 5 bases from J, with 20 bases between. The V gene's germline CDR1 is LGHNA and CDR2 YNFKEQ. The CDR3, as DNA: TGTGCCAGCAGCCCCCAAGCCGAGGTGATGAGAACTGAAGCTTTCTTT. Translation gives CASSPQAEVMRTEAFF.

This clone was seen many times. J is TRBJ1-6 and V is TRBV7-8; 7 bases line up with TRBD1. This CDR3 is built from 17 residues. Unmatched junction bases numbered 17, after V lost 8 bases and J lost 7 bases. Germline V lookup: CDR1 SGHVS, CDR2 FQNEAQ. This chain's CDR3 is CASQDAKRGRRNSPLHF. The CDR3 nucleotides are TGTGCCAGCCAGGACGCGAAAAGGGGGCGCAGGAATTCACCCCTCCACTTT.

J is TRBJ2-7 and V is TRBV6-2 or TRBV6-3; 8 bases fit TRBD1. Germline V gene data show CDR1 as MNHEY and CDR2 as SVGEGT. The CDR3 extends over 15 amino acids. After removal of 6 bases from V and 3 bases from J, the junction contained 10 bases not matched to a gene. CDR3: CASSPGQGSIYEQYF. The CDR3 region has the DNA TGTGCCAGCAGCCCCGGACAGGGATCCATCTACGAGCAGTACTTC.

This clone has just one count. The gene calls are TRBV2 and TRBJ1-2; TRBD1 aligns across 8 bases. Germline lookup yields CDR1 SNHLY and CDR2 FYNNEI. With V trimmed by 11 bases and J by 5 bases, 10 bases remained unmatched. The CDR3 contains 13 residues. The CDR3 DNA sequence: TGTGCCGGGACCCAGGGGGCGGGGTATGGCTACACCTTC. It specifies CAGTQGAGYGYTF.

The CDR3 coding sequence is TGTGCCAGCAGCGGACAGGGCTGTGAAAAACTGTTTTTT. Translated, it gives CASSGQGCEKLFF. The chain uses TRBV3-1 (or the pseudogene TRBV3-2) and TRBJ1-4; 8 bases agree with TRBD1. Germline assignment: CDR1 LGHDT and CDR2 YNNKEL (reference sequence). The CDR3 is 13 residues long. V lost 5 bases and J lost 7; bases outside the gene matches: 3.

V gene TRBV6-5 combines with J gene TRBJ1-1, with D unclear. Germline V CDR1 and CDR2: MNHEY, SVGAGI. With 0 bases removed from V and 8 bases from J, the gap between germline ends came to 10 bases. The CDR3 extends over 13 amino acids. The CDR3 bases are TGTGCCAGCAGTTACTCGATAATCCAGGAAGCTTTCTTT. This translates into CASSYSIIQEAFF.

Here the CDR3 DNA reads TGTGCCTCCTCAAGACAGGGGATCTCCTACGAGCAGTACTTC. It codes for CASSRQGISYEQYF. The chain has TRBV30 and TRBJ2-7; 8 nucleotides align to TRBD1. There are 14 residues in the CDR3. V lost 7 bases to trimming and J lost 0 bases; unmatched junction nucleotides: 8. CDR1 and CDR2 from the germline V gene are GTSNPN and SVGIG (reference sequence). Supplemented by reference TRBV30 and TRBJ2-7, the full variable domain reads SQTIHQWPATLVQPVGSPLSLECTVEGTSNPNLYWYRQAAGRGLQLLFYSVGIGQISSEVPQNLSASRPQDRQFILSSKKLLLSDSGFYLCASSRQGISYEQYFGPGTRLTVT.

The chain is built from TRBV12-3 or TRBV12-4 and TRBJ2-7; D is perhaps TRBD2 (6 bases). V lost 0 bases and J lost 3, with 6 bases in between. CDR3 length: 13 residues. The CDR3 spells CASSLAGGYEQYF. The CDR3 region has the DNA TGTGCCAGCAGTTTAGCGGGAGGCTACGAGCAGTACTTC.

V usage is TRBV24-1 and J usage is TRBJ2-2; D gene unclear. In germline, CDR1 is KGHDR, CDR2 SFDVKD. The V end lost 4 bases, the J end lost 8 bases, and 10 bases lay between the germline ends. This CDR3 is built from 13 residues. Written as DNA, the CDR3 is TGTGCCACCAGTGAGATCGGAGCTGGGGAGCTGTTTTTT. Protein product: CATSEIGAGELFF.

The chain employs TRBV7-9 and TRBJ1-3; tentatively, D is TRBD1 (5 bases). V was shortened by 2 bases and J by 0 bases, with 17 bases between the two germline ends. Germline V gene data show CDR1 as SEHNR and CDR2 as FQNEAQ (reference sequence). The CDR3 totals 18 residues. Here the CDR3 reads CASSLQRGQRLSGNTIYF. DNA of the CDR3: TGTGCCAGCAGCTTACAAAGGGGCCAGCGTCTCTCTGGAAACACCATATATTTT.